Listed below are T cell receptor beta chains from one sample, sequenced in a study of shared clonotypes between healthy human individuals. TCRdb keeps only in-frame clones here, not all; method: immunoSEQ multiplex PCR. This sample has under 2,500,000 clones, with 90% to 97% found just once. Sequencing input: naive CD4+ T cells sorted from blood. These TCRs come from a man aged 18 to 30 in good health. CDR3s include the opening cysteine and the closing phenylalanine or tryptophan. D genes are given only for firm matches. The size entry is marked missing in some rows and otherwise reads once, few, many or a size class.

NA TRBJ2-3 NA TRBV5-1 14 CASSLGLEVDTQYF TGCGCCAGCAGCTTGGGACTAGAGGTAGATACGCAGTATTTT
NA TRBJ2-3 NA TRBV6-1 13 CASRVASADTQYF TGTGCCAGCAGGGTAGCTAGCGCGGATACGCAGTATTTT
TRBD1 TRBJ2-7 NA TRBV19 15 CASSDIGQGSREQYF TGTGCCAGTAGTGACATCGGACAGGGATCGAGGGAGCAGTACTTC
NA TRBJ1-5 once TRBV28 15 CASSLGWGGNQPQHF TGTGCCAGCAGTTTAGGATGGGGGGGCAATCAGCCCCAGCATTTT
NA TRBJ2-1 NA TRBV7-9 14 CASSLWQGMNEQFF TGTGCCAGCAGCTTATGGCAGGGTATGAATGAGCAGTTCTTC
NA TRBJ2-1 NA TRBV30 11 CAWSVESGQFF TGTGCCTGGAGTGTAGAGTCGGGGCAGTTCTTC
NA TRBJ2-3 NA TRBV7-9 15 CASSPNPGLEDTQYF TGTGCCAGCAGCCCGAATCCGGGGCTTGAAGATACGCAGTATTTT
NA TRBJ2-7 NA TRBV7-9 16 CASSTSPGFTSYEQYF TGTGCCAGCAGCACTAGTCCTGGATTTACTTCCTACGAGCAGTACTTC
TRBD2 TRBJ2-7 NA TRBV4-3 15 CASSQGLAGNYEQYF TGCGCCAGCAGCCAAGGACTAGCGGGAAACTACGAGCAGTACTTC
TRBD2 TRBJ2-3 NA TRBV10-3 14 CATQLAGVADTQYF TGTGCCACCCAGTTAGCGGGAGTAGCAGATACGCAGTATTTT
NA TRBJ1-1 NA TRBV18 17 CASSLIRDPTLNTEAFF TGTGCCAGCTCCCTCATCCGGGACCCAACCCTGAACACTGAAGCTTTCTTT
NA TRBJ2-1 NA TRBV6-5 16 CASSYSGGLSYNEQFF TGTGCCAGCAGTTACTCGGGGGGGCTTTCCTACAATGAGCAGTTCTTC
NA TRBJ1-4 NA TRBV28 14 CASRDRTLNEKLFF TGTGCCAGCAGGGATCGAACGCTTAATGAAAAACTGTTTTTT
NA TRBJ2-3 NA TRBV11-2 14 CASSLDRGTDTQYF TGTGCCAGCAGCTTAGACCGGGGGACAGATACGCAGTATTTT
TRBD1 TRBJ2-1 once TRBV29-1 10 CSGRQGEQFF TGCAGCGGCCGACAGGGGGAGCAGTTCTTC
NA TRBJ2-5 NA TRBV5-4 15 CASSTPGTGGETQYF TGTGCCAGCAGCACTCCCGGGACCGGGGGCGAGACCCAGTACTTC
NA TRBJ1-6 NA TRBV5-5 14 CASSLELGNSPLHF TGTGCCAGCAGCTTAGAGCTAGGGAATTCACCCCTCCACTTT
NA TRBJ2-3 NA TRBV15 18 CATSRGTGVAGALDTQYF TGTGCCACCAGCAGGGGGACAGGGGTAGCGGGAGCTTTAGATACGCAGTATTTT
NA TRBJ2-7 NA TRBV6-1 15 CASTSLAGEAHEQYF TGTGCCAGCACCTCCCTGGCAGGGGAGGCCCACGAGCAGTACTTC
NA TRBJ1-1 NA TRBV6-1 12 CASSEGPLGAFF TGTGCCAGCAGTGAAGGTCCCCTGGGGGCTTTCTTT
NA TRBJ2-3 NA TRBV7-9 13 CASSLAGMDTQYF TGTGCCAGCAGCTTAGCGGGGATGGATACGCAGTATTTT
NA TRBJ2-6 NA TRBV6-4 16 CASSGGAHPGANVLTF TGTGCCAGCAGTGGCGGGGCGCACCCTGGGGCCAACGTCCTGACTTTC
NA TRBJ2-1 NA TRBV7-2 13 CASSLRVSDEQFF TGTGCCAGCAGCTTAAGGGTCTCCGATGAGCAGTTCTTC
NA TRBJ2-7 NA TRBV30 12 CAWSAGTYEQYF TGTGCCTGGAGTGCGGGGACCTACGAGCAGTACTTC
TRBD1 TRBJ1-1 NA TRBV29-1 13 CSAGQGLNTEAFF TGCAGCGCCGGACAGGGTTTGAACACTGAAGCTTTCTTT
NA TRBJ1-1 NA TRBV6-6 14 CASSYSEGSTEAFF TGTGCCAGCAGTTACTCAGAGGGGAGCACTGAAGCTTTCTTT
TRBD1 TRBJ2-7 NA TRBV7-2 15 CASSLGTGESYEQYF TGTGCCAGCAGCTTAGGGACAGGGGAGTCCTACGAGCAGTACTTC
NA TRBJ2-2 NA TRBV5-1 19 CASSRAKGDRISATGELFF TGCGCCAGCAGCAGGGCGAAAGGAGACAGGATTTCTGCCACCGGGGAGCTGTTTTTT
NA TRBJ2-6 NA TRBV7-9 16 CASSLRGYSGANVLTF TGTGCCAGCAGCCTCAGAGGTTACTCTGGGGCCAACGTCCTGACTTTC
TRBD1 TRBJ2-7 NA TRBV18 13 CASSPTGGYEQYF TGTGCCAGCTCACCAACAGGGGGATACGAGCAGTACTTC
NA TRBJ1-5 NA TRBV6-5 15 CASSPPGAPNQPQHF TGTGCCAGCAGCCCACCGGGGGCCCCTAATCAGCCCCAGCATTTT
NA TRBJ2-5 NA TRBV6-5 14 CASSQPTGVETQYF TGTGCCAGCAGTCAACCCACAGGAGTCGAGACCCAGTACTTC
NA TRBJ2-1 NA TRBV18 15 CASSLGRLASNEQFF TGTGCCAGCTCCCTGGGGAGGCTAGCATCCAATGAGCAGTTCTTC
TRBD1 TRBJ2-3 once TRBV6-5 15 CASSIDRGERNTQYF TGTGCCAGCAGCATCGACAGGGGAGAGAGAAATACGCAGTATTTT